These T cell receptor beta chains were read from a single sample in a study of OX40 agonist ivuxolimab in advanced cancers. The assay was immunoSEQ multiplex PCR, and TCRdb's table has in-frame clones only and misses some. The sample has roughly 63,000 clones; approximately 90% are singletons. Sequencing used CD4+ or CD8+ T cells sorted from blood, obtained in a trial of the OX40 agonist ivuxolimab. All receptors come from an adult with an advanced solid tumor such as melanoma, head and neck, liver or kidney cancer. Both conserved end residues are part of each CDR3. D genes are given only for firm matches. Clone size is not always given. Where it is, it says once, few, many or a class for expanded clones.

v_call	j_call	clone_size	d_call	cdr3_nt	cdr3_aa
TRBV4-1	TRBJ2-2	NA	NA	TGCGCCAGCAGCCAAGTGTGGGCCGGGGAGCTGTTTTTT	CASSQVWAGELFF
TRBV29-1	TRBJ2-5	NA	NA	TGCAGCGCCGAGGACAGCCGGGAGACCCAGTACTTC	CSAEDSRETQYF
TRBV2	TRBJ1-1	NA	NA	TGTGCCAGCAGTCGGGGGGGAGGGTACACTGAAGCTTTCTTT	CASSRGGGYTEAFF
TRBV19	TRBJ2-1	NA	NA	TGTGCCAGTATGAGGGCTAATGAGCAGTTCTTC	CASMRANEQFF
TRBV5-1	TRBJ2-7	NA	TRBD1	TGCGCCAGCAGCCGGGGACAGGATGCCTACGAGCAGTACTTC	CASSRGQDAYEQYF
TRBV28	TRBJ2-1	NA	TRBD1	TGTGCCAGCAGTTACCCGAGACAGGGGCAGTTCTTC	CASSYPRQGQFF
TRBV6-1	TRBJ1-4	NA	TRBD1	TGTGCCAGCAGAGTAGACAGGGCAACTAATGAAAAACTGTTTTTT	CASRVDRATNEKLFF
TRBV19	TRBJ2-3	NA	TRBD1	TGTGCCAGTAGCTCGATACTCGCTCAGGGGGACCGCACAGATACGCAGTATTTT	CASSSILAQGDRTDTQYF
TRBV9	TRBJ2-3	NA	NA	TGTGCCAGCAGCGTAGGAGAAGATACGCAGTATTTT	CASSVGEDTQYF
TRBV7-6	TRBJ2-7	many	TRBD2	TGTGCCAGCAGCTTTATGTCGTCTAGCGGAACCTACGAGCAGTACTTC	CASSFMSSSGTYEQYF
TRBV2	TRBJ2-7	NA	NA	TGTGCCAGCAGTGAAGATCTCGGACGTCACGAGCAGTACTTC	CASSEDLGRHEQYF
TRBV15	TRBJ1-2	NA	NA	TGTGCCACCAGCAGAGAAGGACAGCACTATGGCTACACCTTC	CATSREGQHYGYTF
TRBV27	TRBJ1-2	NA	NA	TGTGCCAGCAGCCCTTCCCAACGTGGTAATGGCTACACCTTC	CASSPSQRGNGYTF
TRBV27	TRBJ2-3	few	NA	TGTGCCAGCAGCCTGTGGGTCGGCACAGATACGCAGTATTTT	CASSLWVGTDTQYF
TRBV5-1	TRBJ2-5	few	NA	TGCGCCAGCAGCCCGTCGTGGGGGGCCGGGGAGACCCAGTACTTC	CASSPSWGAGETQYF
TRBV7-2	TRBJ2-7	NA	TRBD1	TGTGCCAGCAGCTTAGCCGGGACAGGGATCCACGAGCAGTACTTC	CASSLAGTGIHEQYF
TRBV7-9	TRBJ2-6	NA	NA	TGTGCCAGCAGCCCCGTTAAGGGCTCTGGGGCCAACGTCCTGACTTTC	CASSPVKGSGANVLTF
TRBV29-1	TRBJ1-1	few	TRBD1	TGCAGCGTTGGCCAGGGGGCCTCTGAAGCTTTCTTT	CSVGQGASEAFF